The 8 T cell receptor beta chains reported below all come from one sample, sequenced in a study of early T cells in non-severe SARS-CoV-2 infection. In TCRdb, the 5' RACE reads were re-called with MiXCR into one record per CDR3 protein. The sample lists 97,000 or so distinct CDR3 sequences, about an eighth occurring once. The specimen was whole blood. These receptors were obtained from an adult who was a healthcare worker with PCR-confirmed SARS-CoV-2 infection or an uninfected control (not recorded which).

There are many counts of this clonotype. The chain combines TRBV14 with TRBJ2-1, with D perhaps TRBD2 (6 bases). V gave up 1 base and J gave up 2 bases, with 9 bases separating them. The V gene's germline CDR1 is SGHDN and CDR2 FVKESK. The CDR3 sequence is 15 residues long. The CDR3 here is CASSQGRGAYNEQFF. In DNA form, the CDR3 reads TGTGCCAGCAGCCAAGGGAGGGGAGCCTACAATGAGCAGTTCTTC.

The chain employs TRBV2 and TRBJ2-5, with D possibly TRBD2 on 6 matching bases. CDR1 SNHLY and CDR2 FYNNEI come from the germline V gene. The germline V and J ends were trimmed by 1 base and 6 bases, with 21 bases remaining between them. CDR3 length equals 17 residues. This CDR3 reads CASSEVEGTTFVKTQYF. CDR3 coding DNA: TGTGCCAGCAGTGAAGTGGAGGGGACCACCTTTGTAAAGACCCAGTACTTC.

V usage is TRBV7-2 and J usage is TRBJ2-1; D is tentatively TRBD1 or TRBD2 (5 bases each). Per the germline V gene, CDR1 is SGHTA and CDR2 is FQGNSA. Trimming stripped 2 bases from V and 7 bases from J, with 12 bases between. This CDR3 region has 14 residues. CDR3 loop: CASSLNSGRNEQFF. DNA for the CDR3: TGTGCCAGCAGCTTAAATTCGGGGCGAAATGAGCAGTTCTTC.

In this sample, this clonotype turned up a few times. The chain is built from TRBV11-2 and TRBJ2-7; D not resolved. The ends were cut back, 5 bases at V and 5 bases at J, with 10 bases in the middle. Germline V gene sequence: CDR1 SGHAT, CDR2 FQNNGV. This CDR3 has 12 residues. The CDR3, as DNA: TGTGCCAGCAGCCACCCCCGGGACGAGCAGTACTTC. Translating gives CASSHPRDEQYF.

This clonotype appeared a few times. V is TRBV5-1 and J is TRBJ1-1, with no clear D. This CDR3 is 16 amino acids long. CDR1 and CDR2 from the germline V gene are SGHRS and YFSETQ. V lost 4 bases and J 1 base, leaving 17 bases between the germline ends. The chain's CDR3 is CASSNGGVWRNTEAFF. The CDR3 nucleotides read TGCGCCAGCAGCAATGGAGGCGTGTGGAGGAACACTGAAGCTTTCTTT.

This clonotype was observed a handful of times. The chain couples TRBV7-9 to TRBJ2-2; no clear D gene. V dropped 1 base and J dropped 8 bases, with 5 bases sitting between them. Germline CDR1 reads SEHNR; CDR2 reads FQNEAQ (reference sequence). The CDR3 is made up of 12 amino acids. CDR3: CASSLDSGELFF. The CDR3 bases are TGTGCCAGCAGCTTAGATTCGGGGGAGCTGTTTTTT.

V is TRBV11-2 and J is TRBJ2-7; 9 nucleotides align to TRBD2. The length of the CDR3 is 13 residues. V gave up 4 bases and J gave up 7 bases; unmatched junction bases: 5. Germline values: CDR1 SGHAT, CDR2 FQNNGV. CDR3 region: CASSSGLAREQYF. CDR3 nucleotide sequence: TGTGCCAGCAGCTCGGGACTAGCTCGAGAGCAGTACTTC.

V is TRBV29-1 and J is TRBJ2-3; 8 positions match TRBD1. CDR1 is SQVTM and CDR2 is ANQGSEA in the germline V gene. There are 16 residues in the CDR3. The ends lost 4 bases at V and 2 bases at J; junction bases unmatched: 11. The DNA for the CDR3 is TGCAGCGTTGCCCCAGGCCCGGGACAGGTCACAGATACGCAGTATTTT. Translated, it gives CSVAPGPGQVTDTQYF.